What follows describes a single T cell receptor beta chain. This clone has only one observation. Its antigen is currently not known. Base qualities are missing; no much larger clone stands one base away. The junction carries 12 bases between V and J, which are trimmed by 4 bases and 2 bases respectively. Spanning cysteine to phenylalanine, the CDR3 consists of 15 amino acids. The sequence is cut down to CDR3 DNA, 45 bases in frame from base 1. CDR1 LNHNV and CDR2 YYDKDF are derived from the germline V gene (reference sequence). This sample's treatment or condition label indicates: roughly 20 received Ad26.COV2.S at low or high dose, single or two shots; several received placebo; per-sample allocation not given. Repertoires of vaccine and placebo recipients were sequenced from samples taken on day 63 after the first injection. Between 29 July and 7 August 2020, Cohort 1b enrolled about two dozen adults aged 18-55 years at one site in Boston, USA. Ad26.COV2.S was a replication-incompetent adenovirus type 26 vector expressing a prefusion-stabilized SARS-CoV-2 spike protein from the original Wuhan strain.

This sample is part of a study of Ad26.COV2.S vaccination and SARS-CoV-2 variants (dated by TCRdb to the early 2020s). As for the study more broadly: Vaccine-arm donors came from COV1001, a multicentre, randomized, double-blind, placebo-controlled phase I-IIa trial of Ad26.COV2.S in healthy adults. Ad26.COV2.S was administered intramuscularly at a dose of 5x10^10 or 1x10^11 viral particles, either as one shot or as two shots given 56 days apart. TCRbeta repertoire sequencing served as the tool for gauging how specific and how broad the SARS-CoV-2-reactive T cell receptors were following Ad26.COV2.S vaccination. A total of some 30 samples were included in the TCR-sequenced set, comprising around 19 Ad26.COV2.S vaccine recipients, 5 placebo recipients and 8 SARS-CoV-2 convalescent individuals. Trial participants were randomized into five groups of five: low-dose or high-dose Ad26.COV2.S given once or twice, or placebo on both occasions. Throughout the experiments and outcome assessment, investigators stayed blinded to trial group allocation. What the research found in general, with its limitations: The study was not powered to compare responses between vaccine doses or regimens. Non-spike TCR breadth was comparable between vaccine and placebo recipients, consistent with the vaccine containing only spike. After vaccination, substantial breadth of spike-specific CD8+ and CD4+ T cell responses was reported. According to the authors, total T cell responses may have been underestimated by the TCR breadth and depth analyses. Compared with placebo recipients, Ad26.COV2.S recipients showed higher spike-specific TCR breadth (P = 0.0014).

The immunoSEQ Assay was used to sequence TCRbeta CDR3 regions. After extraction, genomic DNA underwent amplification by bias-controlled multiplex PCR, followed by high-throughput sequencing. Processing in the source paper ran as follows. Collapsing and filtering of sequences were performed to quantify the absolute abundance of each unique TCRbeta CDR3 region. T cell fraction was estimated by normalization of TCRbeta template counts to usable DNA, with usable DNA being measured through amplification of reference genes present in all nucleated cells. Repertoire TCRs were annotated as SARS-CoV-2-specific by exact matching of V gene, CDR3 amino acid sequence and J gene to a known reactive TCR set. The reference SARS-CoV-2 TCR set was derived from MIRA and filtered for enrichment in COVID-19-positive ImmuneCODE repertoires, a step that removed public or cross-reactive TCRs. Based on the MIRA antigens, annotated TCRs were further analysed at the level of specific ORF or position within ORF. Breadth was defined as annotated unique rearrangements over total unique productive rearrangements; depth was the summed frequency of those rearrangements. TCR breadth was compared between groups using two-sided Wilcoxon rank-sum tests. TCRdb retrieved this table from immuneACCESS and kept in-frame rearrangements only. Not all clones are present; in checked studies, unresolved V genes account for under half, and no reason is known for the remainder. The V and J calls and clone size are taken from that table; D and trimming were inferred from the DNA. The sample profile shows hundreds of thousands of clones; roughly 90% of them were found once. The ten largest clones add up to 1.5% of the sample.

This clonotype was obtained from a person aged 18 to 59 who received the Ad26.COV2.S COVID-19 vaccine or a placebo. The sequencing used peripheral blood, collected in a trial of Ad26.COV2.S vaccine versus placebo. The rearrangement combines TRBV15 with TRBJ2-1; the D gene is perhaps TRBD1, on 5 matching bases. The CDR3 region: CATSILQGAYNEQFF. DNA sequence: TGTGCCACCAGCATCCTCCAGGGTGCCTACAATGAGCAGTTCTTC.